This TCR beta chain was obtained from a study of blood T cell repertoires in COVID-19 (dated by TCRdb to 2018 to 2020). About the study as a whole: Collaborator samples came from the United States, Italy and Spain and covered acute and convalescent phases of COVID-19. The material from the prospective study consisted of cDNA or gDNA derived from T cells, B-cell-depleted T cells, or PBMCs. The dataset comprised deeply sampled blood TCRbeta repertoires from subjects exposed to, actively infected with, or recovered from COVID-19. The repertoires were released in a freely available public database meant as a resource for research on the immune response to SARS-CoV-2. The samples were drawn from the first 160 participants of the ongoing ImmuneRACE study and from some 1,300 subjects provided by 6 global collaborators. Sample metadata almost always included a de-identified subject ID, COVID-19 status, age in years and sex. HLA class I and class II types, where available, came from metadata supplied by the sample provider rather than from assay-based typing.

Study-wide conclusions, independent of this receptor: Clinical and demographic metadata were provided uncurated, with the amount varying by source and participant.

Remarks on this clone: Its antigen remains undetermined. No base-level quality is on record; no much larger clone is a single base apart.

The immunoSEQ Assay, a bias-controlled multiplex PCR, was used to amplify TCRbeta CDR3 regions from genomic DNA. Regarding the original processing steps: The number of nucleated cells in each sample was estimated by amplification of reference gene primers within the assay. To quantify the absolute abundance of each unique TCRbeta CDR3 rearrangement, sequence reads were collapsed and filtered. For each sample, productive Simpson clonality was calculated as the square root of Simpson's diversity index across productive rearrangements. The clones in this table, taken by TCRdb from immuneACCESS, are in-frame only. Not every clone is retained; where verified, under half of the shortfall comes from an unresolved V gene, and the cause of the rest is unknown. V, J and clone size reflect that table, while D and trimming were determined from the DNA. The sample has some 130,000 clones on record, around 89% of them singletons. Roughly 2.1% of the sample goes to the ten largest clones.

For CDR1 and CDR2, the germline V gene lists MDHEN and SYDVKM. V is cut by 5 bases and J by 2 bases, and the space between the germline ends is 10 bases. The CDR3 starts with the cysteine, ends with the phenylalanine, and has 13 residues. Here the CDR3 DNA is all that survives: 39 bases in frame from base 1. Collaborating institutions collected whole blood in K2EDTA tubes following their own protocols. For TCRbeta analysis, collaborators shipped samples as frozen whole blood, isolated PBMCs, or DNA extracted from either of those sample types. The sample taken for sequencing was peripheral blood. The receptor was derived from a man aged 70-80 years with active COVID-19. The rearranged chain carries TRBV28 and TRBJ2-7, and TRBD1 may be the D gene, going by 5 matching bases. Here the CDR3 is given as CASSPRAPYEQYF. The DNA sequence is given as TGTGCCAGCAGTCCCAGGGCCCCCTACGAGCAGTACTTC.